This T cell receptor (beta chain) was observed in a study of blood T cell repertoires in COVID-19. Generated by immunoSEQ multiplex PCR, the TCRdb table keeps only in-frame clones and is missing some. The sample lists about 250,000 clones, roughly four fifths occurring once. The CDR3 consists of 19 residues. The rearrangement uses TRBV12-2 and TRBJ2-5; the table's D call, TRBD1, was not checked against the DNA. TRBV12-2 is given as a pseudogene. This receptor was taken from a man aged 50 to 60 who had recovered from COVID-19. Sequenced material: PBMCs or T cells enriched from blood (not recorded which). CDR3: CASRLGTGVLGESEETQYF. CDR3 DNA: TGTGCAAGTCGCTTAGGGACAGGGGTACTCGGAGAAAGCGAAGAGACCCAGTACTTC.